The rows below give T cell receptor beta chains drawn from one sample of a study of T-cell memory formation after mild COVID-19. One entry per CDR3 protein results from TCRdb running MiXCR on the 5' RACE reads. Here the sample spans around 110,000 distinct CDR3 sequences, around 12% being singletons. The source material was PBMCs or a T cell subset sorted from them (not recorded which). These receptors all stem from an adult woman who had mild COVID-19 (a few samples of this study predate the infection). Cell type and time point are not known. Both conserved end residues are part of each CDR3. The order of the fields is V gene, CDR3 length, J gene, CDR3 protein.

V gene: TRBV7-9
CDR3 length: 16
J gene: TRBJ2-7
CDR3 protein: CASLGLATGGSYEQYF

V gene: TRBV3-1
CDR3 length: 16
J gene: TRBJ2-2
CDR3 protein: CASSQDGLAGTGELFF

V gene: TRBV5-1
CDR3 length: 11
J gene: TRBJ2-2
CDR3 protein: CASSHTGELFF

V gene: TRBV5-1
CDR3 length: 15
J gene: TRBJ2-7
CDR3 protein: CASSGRDRGPYEQYF

V gene: TRBV5-1
CDR3 length: 17
J gene: TRBJ2-5
CDR3 protein: CASSFLGLAGLEETQYF

V gene: TRBV5-1
CDR3 length: 14
J gene: TRBJ2-7
CDR3 protein: CASSHAREDYEQYF

V gene: TRBV5-1
CDR3 length: 14
J gene: TRBJ2-7
CDR3 protein: CASSEQGESYEQYF

V gene: TRBV24-1
CDR3 length: 13
J gene: TRBJ1-2
CDR3 protein: CATSDLGVGGYTF

V gene: TRBV14
CDR3 length: 14
J gene: TRBJ2-3
CDR3 protein: CASSLVVGTDTQYF

V gene: TRBV5-1
CDR3 length: 15
J gene: TRBJ1-1
CDR3 protein: CASSSMGDSNTEAFF

V gene: TRBV15
CDR3 length: 14
J gene: TRBJ2-1
CDR3 protein: CATSRDRLMDEQFF

V gene: TRBV18
CDR3 length: 22
J gene: TRBJ2-2
CDR3 protein: CASSPDSMGGEFESPNTGELFF

V gene: TRBV18
CDR3 length: 15
J gene: TRBJ1-4
CDR3 protein: CASSPPAEEDEKLFF

V gene: TRBV7-9
CDR3 length: 17
J gene: TRBJ2-3
CDR3 protein: CASSPAIGGLEADTQYF

V gene: TRBV6-6
CDR3 length: 13
J gene: TRBJ2-1
CDR3 protein: CASSYSMRNEQFF

V gene: TRBV28
CDR3 length: 12
J gene: TRBJ2-7
CDR3 protein: CASKGALWEQYF

V gene: TRBV12-3/TRBV12-4
CDR3 length: 14
J gene: TRBJ2-1
CDR3 protein: CASSWGGGDNEQFF

V gene: TRBV5-8
CDR3 length: 13
J gene: TRBJ2-1
CDR3 protein: CASSLAPSFEQFF

V gene: TRBV7-9
CDR3 length: 17
J gene: TRBJ2-7
CDR3 protein: CASSLATPGHGAYEQYF

V gene: TRBV9
CDR3 length: 12
J gene: TRBJ2-7
CDR3 protein: CASGSGSYEQYF

V gene: TRBV5-1
CDR3 length: 14
J gene: TRBJ1-1
CDR3 protein: CASSPNTVRTEAFF

V gene: TRBV9
CDR3 length: 11
J gene: TRBJ2-1
CDR3 protein: CASSVWDEQFF

V gene: TRBV13
CDR3 length: 14
J gene: TRBJ2-7
CDR3 protein: CASSYRDRIYEQYF

V gene: TRBV12-3/TRBV12-4
CDR3 length: 14
J gene: TRBJ2-3
CDR3 protein: CASSPGPGLDTQYF

V gene: TRBV6-5
CDR3 length: 14
J gene: TRBJ2-7
CDR3 protein: CASSYSPGGNEQYF

V gene: TRBV4-3
CDR3 length: 14
J gene: TRBJ1-2
CDR3 protein: CASSRVVTNYGYTF

V gene: TRBV29-1
CDR3 length: 12
J gene: TRBJ2-7
CDR3 protein: CSVETSGYEQYF

V gene: TRBV20-1
CDR3 length: 13
J gene: TRBJ2-4
CDR3 protein: CSAADRGLNIQYF

V gene: TRBV12-3/TRBV12-4
CDR3 length: 17
J gene: TRBJ2-1
CDR3 protein: CASSLRGGAGGLGEQFF

V gene: TRBV7-9
CDR3 length: 14
J gene: TRBJ2-7
CDR3 protein: CASSSSLRGLEQYF

V gene: TRBV2
CDR3 length: 15
J gene: TRBJ2-2
CDR3 protein: CASSAMTGAGGELFF

V gene: TRBV9
CDR3 length: 16
J gene: TRBJ2-3
CDR3 protein: CASTPSSGSVTDTQYF

V gene: TRBV20-1
CDR3 length: 13
J gene: TRBJ1-2
CDR3 protein: CSARVTGNYGYTF

V gene: TRBV15
CDR3 length: 13
J gene: TRBJ1-5
CDR3 protein: CATSRGGNQPQHF

V gene: TRBV28
CDR3 length: 14
J gene: TRBJ2-3
CDR3 protein: CASSMASGFDTQYF

V gene: TRBV11-2
CDR3 length: 13
J gene: TRBJ2-1
CDR3 protein: CASRYYRGGEQFF

V gene: TRBV3-1
CDR3 length: 17
J gene: TRBJ2-1
CDR3 protein: CASSPFGGGPTYNEQFF

V gene: TRBV29-1
CDR3 length: 14
J gene: TRBJ2-2
CDR3 protein: CSVSRGGNTGELFF

V gene: TRBV6-1
CDR3 length: 14
J gene: TRBJ1-1
CDR3 protein: CASSEYRLNTEAFF

V gene: TRBV6-5
CDR3 length: 13
J gene: TRBJ2-1
CDR3 protein: CASRYGQFHEQFF

V gene: TRBV7-9
CDR3 length: 18
J gene: TRBJ2-2
CDR3 protein: CASSPPVGRGRSTGELFF

V gene: TRBV24-1
CDR3 length: 15
J gene: TRBJ1-5
CDR3 protein: CATRSRDRVDQPQHF

V gene: TRBV7-6
CDR3 length: 15
J gene: TRBJ2-1
CDR3 protein: CASMPVSGGYNEQFF

V gene: TRBV27
CDR3 length: 17
J gene: TRBJ2-2
CDR3 protein: CASSFGQGVYLAGELFF

V gene: TRBV4-2
CDR3 length: 15
J gene: TRBJ2-7
CDR3 protein: CASSPGFSEIYEQYF

V gene: TRBV5-1
CDR3 length: 17
J gene: TRBJ1-1
CDR3 protein: CASSLNLGGSGNTEAFF

V gene: TRBV6-6
CDR3 length: 12
J gene: TRBJ1-1
CDR3 protein: CASSPITTEAFF